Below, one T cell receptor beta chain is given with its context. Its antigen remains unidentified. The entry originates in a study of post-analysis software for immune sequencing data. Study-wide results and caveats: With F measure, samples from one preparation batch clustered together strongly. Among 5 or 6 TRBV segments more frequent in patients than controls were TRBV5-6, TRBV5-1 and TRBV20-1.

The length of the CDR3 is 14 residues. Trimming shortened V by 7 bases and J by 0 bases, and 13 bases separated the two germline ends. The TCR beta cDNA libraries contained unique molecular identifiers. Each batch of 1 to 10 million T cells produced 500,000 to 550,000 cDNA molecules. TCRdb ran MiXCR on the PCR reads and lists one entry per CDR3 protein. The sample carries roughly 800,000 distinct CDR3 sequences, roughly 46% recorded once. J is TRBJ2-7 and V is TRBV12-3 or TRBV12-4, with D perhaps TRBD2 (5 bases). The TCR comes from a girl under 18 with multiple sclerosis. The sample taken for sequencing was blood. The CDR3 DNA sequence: TGTGCCAGCAAGCTGACGGGGAGCTCCTACGAGCAGTACTTC. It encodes CASKLTGSSYEQYF.